The clone carrying this T cell receptor beta chain was seen ten or more times. Its antigen is not identified. The library targeted TCRbeta and was prepared with unique molecular identifiers. TCRdb re-analysed the PCR reads in MiXCR, keeping a single row per CDR3 protein. Here the sample spans 200,000 or so distinct CDR3 sequences, around 5.9% being singletons. The sample comes from a study of T-cell reconstitution after alpha-beta-depleted transplantation in children. Points from the study as a whole: The study traced high day-60 TCRbeta diversity in some patients to surviving recipient T cells and thymic progenitors. Roughly two months post-transplant, alpha-beta T cells reportedly originated from several hundred graft clones that had expanded.

The germline CDR1 and CDR2 sequences are MDHEN and SYDVKM. The V and J ends lost 2 bases and 4 bases respectively, with 16 bases between them. This CDR3 spans 16 amino acids. The sequence came from a girl under three years old with combined immunodeficiency, due to receive a stem cell transplant. This chain connects TRBV28 to TRBJ2-3; D might be TRBD2 (6 bases). The sequenced sample was PBMCs, obtained before TCRalphabeta/CD19-depleted stem cell transplant. The CDR3 region is CASSLQLAVGADTQYF. DNA for the CDR3: TGTGCCAGCAGTTTACAACTAGCAGTTGGCGCAGATACGCAGTATTTT.